This T cell receptor beta chain was profiled in a study of T cell responses to AZD1222 COVID-19 vaccine. Libraries were prepared by immunoSEQ multiplex PCR; TCRdb keeps only in-frame clonotypes and omits some of them. This sample has about 120,000 clones; 85% to 90% occur once, and the top ten carry 3%. The CDR3 is made up of 17 amino acids. J lost 4 bases, V lost 0 bases, and 8 bases had no gene match. Germline-derived CDR1 and CDR2 are SGHNT and YENEEA. The rearrangement uses TRBV11-3 and TRBJ1-5, with 8 bases aligning to TRBD1. The sample consisted of peripheral blood, taken 28 days after the second AZD1222 dose. This clonotype was sampled from an adult who received the AZD1222 COVID-19 vaccine. The CDR3 coding sequence is TGTGCCAGCAGCTTAGATTGCTCCAGGGGGCCTAATCAGCCCCAGCATTTT. Translated: CASSLDCSRGPNQPQHF.